This T cell receptor (beta chain) is drawn from a study of T cell responses to AZD1222 COVID-19 vaccine. Findings of the study overall: Only five to seven AZD1222 recipients were seropositive at baseline. None of the repertoires were sampled until the peak T cell response had passed.

Using immunoSEQ multiplex PCR, the repertoire was profiled, and TCRdb retains in-frame clones only, with some absent. Counted here are roughly 150,000 clones, 75% to 90% occurring once; the ten biggest clones make up 6.5% to 8.5%. On this clone itself: Antigen specificity is unknown.

V lost 3 bases and J lost 5, with 10 bases in between. The CDR3 totals 14 residues. CDR1 is LGHDT and CDR2 is YNNKEL in the germline V gene (reference sequence). The sample here was peripheral blood, taken on day 0 of AZD1222 vaccination. The clonotype originates from an adult in good health. V usage is TRBV3-1 (or the pseudogene TRBV3-2) and J usage is TRBJ1-4; D gene unclear. The DNA of the CDR3 is TGTGCCAGCAGCCACTACAGCCTAAATGAAAAACTGTTTTTT. Its protein is CASSHYSLNEKLFF.